Listed here are 30 T cell receptor beta chains from one sample, sequenced in a study of radiation and T cells in renal cell carcinoma. Time point indicated: baseline pretreatment blood. The treatment here: 15 Gy SBRT to primary tumor, nephrectomy 4 weeks later. The method was immunoSEQ multiplex PCR; TCRdb's version includes in-frame clones alone and lacks a portion of them. Altogether roughly 100,000 clones are present, about four fifths being singletons, with the ten largest covering around 5.8%. Sequenced material: blood, taken from a patient whose treatment included radiotherapy and nephrectomy. The receptors come from a man aged 55-75 years with renal cell carcinoma.

The rearrangement links TRBV7-9 to TRBJ1-5; TRBD1 matches at 7 bases. CDR3 length equals 16 residues. The V segment lost 5 bases and the J segment 5 bases; nucleotides outside the gene matches: 12. Looked up from germline, CDR1 is SEHNR and CDR2 is FQNEAQ (reference sequence). CDR3 sequence (DNA): TGTGCCAGCAGCGGAGGACAGGAGGGGTGGGATCAGCCCCAGCATTTT. Translated, it gives CASSGGQEGWDQPQHF.

The CDR3 sequence is CASRPGILYTDTQYF. CDR3 nucleotides: TGTGCCAGCAGACCCGGGATACTATACACAGATACGCAGTATTTT. The J gene is TRBJ2-3, the V gene TRBV5-6, with TRBD2 as a possible D gene (5 bases). Germline V gene sequence: CDR1 SGHDT, CDR2 YYEEEE. This CDR3 is 15 amino acids long. Trimming took 5 bases from V and 2 from J, leaving 15 bases between them.

In its sample, this clone was seen once. The chain couples TRBV19 to TRBJ1-5; no clear D. Germline lookup yields CDR1 LNHDA and CDR2 SQIVND (reference sequence). The CDR3 contains 13 residues. V gave up 7 bases and J gave up 1 base, with 8 bases separating them. This CDR3 reads CASTQRSNQPQHF. The CDR3 nucleotides read TGTGCCAGTACACAGAGGAGCAATCAGCCCCAGCATTTT.

The V and J genes are TRBV5-4 and TRBJ2-3; TRBD1 might be the D (6 bases). Looked up from germline, CDR1 is SGHNT and CDR2 is YYREEE (reference sequence). The CDR3 runs to 13 residues. Trimming left V 7 bases short and J 4 bases short, with 13 bases between. In DNA, the CDR3 is TGTGCCAGCTGGTTATCAGGGGCAGATACGCAGTATTTT. This sequence encodes CASWLSGADTQYF.

This chain connects TRBV6-6 to TRBJ2-5; 12 positions match TRBD1. Trimming took 0 bases from V and 5 from J; bases not matched to a gene: 4. The germline gives CDR1 MNHNY, CDR2 SVGAGI (reference sequence). The CDR3 covers 16 residues. The CDR3 region is CASSYSGQGAGETQYF. CDR3 nucleotides: TGTGCCAGCAGTTACTCGGGACAGGGGGCAGGGGAGACCCAGTACTTC.

With respect to this clone: Other DNA sequences in this specimen translate into the identical CDR3. This rearrangement joins TRBV30 to TRBJ1-2; possible D gene TRBD1, 5 bases. The CDR3 contains 12 residues. The V and J ends lost 0 bases and 8 bases respectively, with 10 bases between them. Germline CDR1 and CDR2: GTSNPN and SVGIG (reference sequence). The CDR3 is CAWSVRGGGYTF. The CDR3 DNA reads TGTGCCTGGAGTGTAAGGGGAGGAGGCTACACCTTC. Based on the CDR3 plus reference TRBV30 and TRBJ1-2, the full variable domain is SQTIHQWPATLVQPVGSPLSLECTVEGTSNPNLYWYRQAAGRGLQLLFYSVGIGQISSEVPQNLSASRPQDRQFILSSKKLLLSDSGFYLCAWSVRGGGYTFGSGTRLTVV.

This clone has just one count. Written as DNA, the CDR3 is TGTGCCAGCAGTCTAGAGCGGGGGGAGTACAATGAGCAGTTCTTC. Residues: CASSLERGEYNEQFF. This chain uses TRBV6-6 with TRBJ2-1; TRBD2 agrees at 9 bases. Germline loops: CDR1 MNHNY, CDR2 SVGAGI (reference sequence). The CDR3 contains 15 residues. Trimming at V came to 5 bases and at J to 4 bases, leaving 6 bases not matched to a gene.

This chain connects TRBV5-1 to TRBJ2-7, with 13 bases that match TRBD2. The CDR3 sequence is 17 residues long. V dropped 3 bases and J dropped 1; count of bases not matched to a gene: 7. CDR1 is SGHRS, CDR2 YFSETQ, per germline. The DNA of the CDR3 is TGCGCCAGCAGCTCCGGACTAGCGGGAGCGATATCCTACGAGCAGTACTTC. It yields the protein CASSSGLAGAISYEQYF. The complete variable domain, with remaining parts taken from reference TRBV5-1 and TRBJ2-7, reads KAGVTQTPRYLIKTRGQQVTLSCSPISGHRSVSWYQQTPGQGLQFLFEYFSETQRNKGNFPGRFSGRQFSNSRSEMNVSTLELGDSALYLCASSSGLAGAISYEQYFGPGTRLTVT.

This sequence joins TRBV15 and TRBJ2-1; D is uncertain. The CDR3 consists of 13 residues. Germline loops: CDR1 LNHNV, CDR2 YYDKDF (reference sequence). V gave up 1 base and J gave up 6 bases, with 7 bases separating them. The DNA for the CDR3 is TGTGCCACCAGCAGAGGGAGCCTCAATGAGCAGTTCTTC. Translated, it gives CATSRGSLNEQFF.

The chain has TRBV9 and TRBJ2-5, with 9 nucleotides matching TRBD2. Germline CDR1 and CDR2: SGDLS and YYNGEE. There are 16 residues in the CDR3. Unmatched junction bases numbered 11, after V lost 4 bases and J lost 4 bases. The CDR3 DNA reads as TGTGCCAGCAGCACGGGAGTAGCGGGAGCAGGAGAGACCCAGTACTTC. Protein: CASSTGVAGAGETQYF.

V is TRBV5-5 and J is TRBJ2-2, with TRBD2 as a possible D gene (6 bases). Germline CDR1 is SGHKS and CDR2 is YYEKEE (reference sequence). The CDR3 consists of 15 residues. V lost 3 bases and J 0 bases, leaving 9 bases between the germline ends. CDR3: CASSWGDANTGELFF. In nucleotides, the CDR3 is TGTGCCAGCAGCTGGGGGGACGCGAACACCGGGGAGCTGTTTTTT.

This chain uses TRBV5-6 with TRBJ1-2; D may be TRBD1 (6 bases). The CDR3 covers 15 residues. V dropped 1 base and J dropped 6 bases, with 16 bases sitting between them. CDR1 and CDR2 from the germline V gene are SGHDT and YYEEEE. CDR3 amino acids: CASSLRVGQNHGYTF. The CDR3 coding sequence is TGTGCCAGCAGCTTGAGGGTCGGACAGAACCATGGCTACACCTTC.

CDR3 protein: CASSLEWAVNTQYF. The CDR3 DNA reads as TGTGCCAGCAGCTTGGAGTGGGCGGTAAATACGCAGTATTTT. The V call is TRBV5-4, the J call TRBJ2-3, with unresolved D. This CDR3 spans 14 amino acids. Trimming took off 0 bases at V and 7 bases at J, with 12 bases between the two ends. Germline V gene lookup returns CDR1 SGHNT and CDR2 YYREEE (reference sequence).

The chain employs TRBV6-1 and TRBJ1-5; no reliable D call. The CDR3 totals 15 residues. Trimming removed 2 bases at V and 9 bases at J, with 17 bases between. CDR1 and CDR2 from the germline V gene are MNHNS and SASEGT. DNA for the CDR3: TGTGCCAGCAGTGAACTCAAGGACGTATTATGGCCCCAGCATTTT. Translating gives CASSELKDVLWPQHF.

V is TRBV19 and J is TRBJ2-3, with 7 bases matching TRBD2. The ends lost 4 bases at V and 1 base at J; junction bases unmatched: 8. CDR3 length: 16 amino acids. The germline V gene encodes CDR1 LNHDA and CDR2 SQIVND (reference sequence). CDR3 DNA sequence: TGTGCCAGTAGTAGGAGCGGGGCTTGGGGCACAGATACGCAGTATTTT. Protein product: CASSRSGAWGTDTQYF.

The chain uses TRBV6-5 and TRBJ2-5; tentatively, D is TRBD1 (5 bases). This CDR3 is built from 15 residues. V was shortened by 5 bases and J by 3 bases, with 16 bases between the two germline ends. The V gene's germline CDR1 is MNHEY and CDR2 SVGAGI. The CDR3 sequence: CASSTGSQVKETQYF. The CDR3 nucleotides read TGTGCCAGCAGTACAGGATCCCAAGTAAAAGAGACCCAGTACTTC.

The V call is TRBV7-9, the J call TRBJ2-1, with TRBD1 as a possible D gene (6 bases). The CDR3 runs to 13 residues. With 2 bases removed from V and 9 bases from J, the gap between germline ends came to 11 bases. Germline values: CDR1 SEHNR, CDR2 FQNEAQ (reference sequence). The CDR3 sequence: CASSLLGGGEQFF. CDR3 nucleotides: TGTGCCAGCAGCTTACTTGGGGGCGGTGAGCAGTTCTTC.

The J gene is TRBJ1-1, the V gene TRBV15; D gene uncertain. The germline gives CDR1 LNHNV, CDR2 YYDKDF (reference sequence). The CDR3 is made up of 14 amino acids. Trimming removed 1 base at V and 1 base at J, with 7 bases between. CDR3 region: CATSRVRTNTEAFF. Here the CDR3 DNA reads TGTGCCACCAGCAGAGTACGGACGAACACTGAAGCTTTCTTT.

The rearrangement links TRBV29-1 to TRBJ2-3; D remains unclear. The V end lost 6 bases, the J end lost 5 bases, and 9 bases lay between the germline ends. Germline V gives CDR1 SQVTM, CDR2 ANQGSEA. The CDR3 contains 11 residues. CDR3 nucleotides: TGCAGCGTACGCAAAGTAGATACGCAGTATTTT. Its protein is CSVRKVDTQYF.

The CDR3 protein is CASSWTGRGSGNTIYF. The CDR3 coding sequence is TGTGCCAGCAGTTGGACAGGGCGAGGCTCTGGAAACACCATATATTTT. The chain couples TRBV6-6 to TRBJ1-3; TRBD1 agrees at 8 bases. J was trimmed by 0 bases and V by 4 bases; bases with no gene match: 5. Per germline, CDR1 MNHNY and CDR2 SVGAGI (reference sequence). The CDR3 is made up of 16 amino acids.

This clone was found once. The rearrangement uses TRBV5-1 and TRBJ1-3; D gene unclear. V was shortened by 2 bases and J by 3 bases, with 12 bases between the two germline ends. CDR3 length: 15 residues. Germline values: CDR1 SGHRS, CDR2 YFSETQ. The CDR3 protein is CASSLGSQSGNTIYF. CDR3 sequence (DNA): TGCGCCAGCAGCTTAGGCAGCCAGAGTGGAAACACCATATATTTT.

This clone occurred a few times. The same CDR3 can be traced to other DNA sequences in this sample. This chain connects TRBV7-2 to TRBJ1-1, with no clear D. The germline V and J ends were trimmed by 5 bases and 1 base, with 8 bases remaining between them. Germline V gene data show CDR1 as SGHTA and CDR2 as FQGNSA. There are 13 residues in the CDR3. CDR3 coding DNA: TGTGCCAGCAGCCCCGGTGCGAACACTGAAGCTTTCTTT. Translation: CASSPGANTEAFF. The full variable domain, rest sourced from reference TRBV7-2 and TRBJ1-1, is GAGVSQSPSNKVTEKGKDVELRCDPISGHTALYWYRQSLGQGLEFLIYFQGNSAPDKSGLPSDRFSAERTGGSVSTLTIQRTQQEDSAVYLCASSPGANTEAFFGQGTRLTVV.

This rearrangement joins TRBV19 to TRBJ2-3, with 8 bases identical to TRBD1. The germline CDR1 and CDR2 sequences are LNHDA and SQIVND (reference sequence). The CDR3 contains 16 residues. The V gene end was trimmed by 3 bases and the J gene end by 2 bases; junction bases not matched to a gene: 7. As DNA, the CDR3 is TGTGCCAGTAGTATTGTACCGGGACAGGCCACAGATACGCAGTATTTT. This translates into CASSIVPGQATDTQYF.

This clone was picked up a small number of times. The V gene is TRBV29-1, the J gene TRBJ2-7; D remains ambiguous. Trimming pared 0 bases from V and 3 bases from J, leaving 9 bases between. This CDR3 is 13 amino acids long. CDR1 SQVTM and CDR2 ANQGSEA come from the germline V gene. The CDR3, as DNA: TGCAGCGTTGAAGACAGGTTTGGCTACGAGCAGTACTTC. Its protein product is CSVEDRFGYEQYF.

The chain combines TRBV4-2 with TRBJ2-5, with 10 bases that match TRBD2. This CDR3 spans 17 amino acids. Per germline, CDR1 LGHNA and CDR2 YNFKEQ. J gave up 1 base and V 3 bases, and 8 bases lay outside the gene matches. CDR3 sequence: CASSQAPSGSAQETQYF. The CDR3 bases are TGTGCCAGCAGCCAGGCCCCTAGCGGGAGTGCCCAAGAGACCCAGTACTTC.

CDR3 region: CASFQDRETQYF. CDR3 bases: TGTGCCAGCTTCCAGGACAGAGAGACCCAGTACTTC. The chain uses TRBV6-1 and TRBJ2-5; maybe TRBD1 (6 bases). The CDR3 has 12 residues. Looked up from germline, CDR1 is MNHNS and CDR2 is SASEGT. V gave up 8 bases and J gave up 4 bases, with 11 bases separating them.

This clone occurred a few times. The gene calls are TRBV11-2 and TRBJ1-4; no definite D call. The germline V gene has CDR1 SGHAT and CDR2 FQNNGV. CDR3 size: 14 residues. V was pared by 1 base and J by 7 bases, with 10 bases between. Here the CDR3 reads CASSLAGGVEKLFF. CDR3 DNA sequence: TGTGCCAGCAGCTTAGCAGGCGGGGTTGAAAAACTGTTTTTT.

The rearrangement links TRBV4-1 to TRBJ2-2; maybe TRBD1 (6 bases). This CDR3 has 16 residues. Germline V gene lookup returns CDR1 MGHRA and CDR2 YSYEKL. Trimming left V 0 bases short and J 8 bases short, with 16 bases between. The CDR3 spells CASSQEAQRGLGELFF. The CDR3 DNA sequence: TGCGCCAGCAGCCAAGAGGCCCAGAGGGGGTTGGGGGAGCTGTTTTTT.

The chain uses TRBV7-9 and TRBJ1-3; D ambiguous. From germline, CDR1 is SEHNR and CDR2 FQNEAQ (reference sequence). This CDR3 contains 14 residues. The V and J ends lost 4 bases and 0 bases respectively, with 7 bases between them. The CDR3 loop is CASSWESSGNTIYF. The CDR3 DNA follows: TGTGCCAGCAGCTGGGAGAGCTCTGGAAACACCATATATTTT. Combining the CDR3 with reference TRBV7-9 and TRBJ1-3 gives the whole variable domain DTGVSQNPRHKITKRGQNVTFRCDPISEHNRLYWYRQTLGQGPEFLTYFQNEAQLEKSRLLSDRFSAERPKGSFSTLEIQRTEQGDSAMYLCASSWESSGNTIYFGEGSWLTVV.

This chain connects TRBV29-1 to TRBJ2-6; D call uncertain. This CDR3 is built from 15 residues. V dropped 3 bases and J dropped 0 bases, with 9 bases sitting between them. From germline, CDR1 is SQVTM and CDR2 ANQGSEA. The CDR3 sequence: CSVDTGASGANVLTF. The CDR3, as DNA: TGCAGCGTTGACACGGGTGCCTCTGGGGCCAACGTCCTGACTTTC.